The clone carrying this T cell receptor beta chain has just one count. Original processing notes: Estimated nucleated cell counts came from reference gene primer amplification. Sequenced by immunoSEQ multiplex PCR; TCRdb stores in-frame clones only, minus some. The V and J calls and clone size are taken from that table; D and trimming were inferred from the DNA. This table holds fewer than 350,000 clones, roughly 93% found once. Recruitment covered 25 or so US areas and drew participants whose ages spanned about 18 to 89 years. Participant reports of clinical history set cohort assignment. Germline V lookup: CDR1 MNHNS, CDR2 SASEGT. The CDR3 consists of 15 residues. V shed 2 bases and J shed 8 bases, with 15 bases lying between them. The sample belongs to a study of blood T cell repertoires in COVID-19. About the study: Sources were T cells, B-cell-depleted T cells, or PBMCs; the material itself was cDNA or gDNA.

Sequences were obtained from PBMCs or T cells enriched from blood (not recorded which). V gene TRBV6-1 combines with J gene TRBJ1-4; D perhaps matches TRBD1 (5 bases). The sequence was obtained from a woman in her 40s with acute COVID-19. CDR3 coding DNA: TGTGCCAGCAGTGAACGCCGGGGGATAGGGGAAAAACTGTTTTTT. Protein product: CASSERRGIGEKLFF.